The source of this TCR beta chain is a study of blood T cell repertoires in COVID-19. At the level of the study: The United States, Italy and Spain provided the acute and convalescent COVID-19 samples. Sample material is recorded as cDNA or gDNA derived from T cells, B-cell-depleted T cells, or PBMCs.

The CDR3 is 17 amino acids. Germline values: CDR1 SGHDN, CDR2 FVKESK. V was pared by 4 bases and J by 5 bases, with 13 bases of the junction left unmatched. This clone was observed a few times. Original handling: Researchers report that nucleated cell counts were estimated from reference gene primer amplification. Data came from immunoSEQ multiplex PCR; TCRdb stores just in-frame clones and leaves some out. From that table come the V and J calls and clone size; the DNA was used to work out D and trimming. The sample holds about 250,000 clones, roughly 82% seen once. The chain has TRBV14 and TRBJ2-3; 9 bases fit TRBD2. Source material: peripheral blood. The source of this sequence is a woman between 65 and 79 years old with acute or convalescent COVID-19. Here the CDR3 DNA reads TGTGCCAGCAGCCGCATAGAGCGGGGGGCTGGAAGAGATACGCAGTATTTT. Protein product: CASSRIERGAGRDTQYF.